The TCR beta chain under discussion was sequenced for a study of T cell repertoires in ileal Crohn's disease. Study information: At surgery, 35% of patients smoked, with median disease duration roughly 7.2 years.

The V end was cut by 3 bases, the J end by 6 bases, with 18 bases between. The CDR3 runs to 16 residues. Germline loops: CDR1 SGHDN, CDR2 FVKESK. Study-wide results and limits: Sorted CD8 T cells held more high-frequency clones than CD4. Clonal expansions were more frequent in active smokers than non-smokers at surgery.

Approximately 500 nanograms of biopsy DNA per sample underwent TCRB immunosequencing. Only in-frame clones appear in the TCRdb table, and some are missing; sequencing was by immunoSEQ multiplex PCR. Among 16,000 or so clones listed, 75% to 85% were seen once. With respect to this clone: Antigen specificity is unknown.

Material for sequencing was ileal tissue. This chain connects TRBV14 to TRBJ1-3; the D gene is possibly TRBD1 (5 bases). This receptor was taken from an adult with Crohn's disease. CDR3 in DNA: TGTGCCAGCAGCCAGGGGCGACGTCCTTATGAAAACACCATATATTTT. Encoded protein: CASSQGRRPYENTIYF.